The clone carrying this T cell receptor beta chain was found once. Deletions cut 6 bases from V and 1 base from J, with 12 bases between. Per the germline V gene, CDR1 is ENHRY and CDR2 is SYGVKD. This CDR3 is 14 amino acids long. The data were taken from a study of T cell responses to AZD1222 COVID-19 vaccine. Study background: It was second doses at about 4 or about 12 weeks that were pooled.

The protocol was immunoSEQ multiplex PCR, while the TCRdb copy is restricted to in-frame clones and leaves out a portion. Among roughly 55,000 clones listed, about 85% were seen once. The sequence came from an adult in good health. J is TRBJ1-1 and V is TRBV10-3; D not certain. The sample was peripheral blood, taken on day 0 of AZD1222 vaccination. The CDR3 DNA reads TGTGCCATCAGCCCCCGAGAGAAGAACACTGAAGCTTTCTTT. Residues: CAISPREKNTEAFF.